Listed below are T cell receptor beta chains from one sample, sequenced in a study of shared clonotypes between healthy human individuals. Profiling relied on immunoSEQ multiplex PCR, and the TCRdb table lists in-frame clones only, not all of them. Altogether under 1,900,000 clones are present, roughly 98.5% being singletons, with the ten largest covering around 0.33%. Sequencing input: naive CD4+ T cells sorted from blood. The receptors were gathered from a man in his thirties or forties in good health. CDR3s include the opening cysteine and the closing phenylalanine or tryptophan. The order of the fields is clone size, J gene, V gene, D gene, CDR3 protein, CDR3 DNA. D genes are given only for firm matches. The size of a clone is reported for some rows only, either as once, few or many, or as a class for expanded clones.

NA,TRBJ2-1,TRBV5-1,TRBD1,CASSPGQASYNEQFF,TGCGCCAGCAGCCCCGGACAGGCCTCCTACAATGAGCAGTTCTTC
NA,TRBJ1-2,TRBV6-7,NA,CASTTGRAYGYTF,TGTGCCAGCACAACGGGTAGGGCCTATGGCTACACCTTC
once,TRBJ2-7,TRBV19,NA,CATVRFQAGKYEQYF,TGTGCCACCGTAAGGTTCCAGGCAGGGAAATACGAGCAGTACTTC
NA,TRBJ2-5,TRBV19,NA,CASSMAGQETQYF,TGTGCCAGTAGTATGGCAGGACAAGAGACCCAGTACTTC
NA,TRBJ2-5,TRBV11-3,NA,CASSSSGTLRETQYF,TGTGCCAGCAGCTCCTCCGGGACACTTCGGGAGACCCAGTACTTC
NA,TRBJ2-1,TRBV20-1,NA,CSARDLGQFF,TGCAGTGCTAGAGATCTGGGCCAGTTCTTC
NA,TRBJ1-3,TRBV30,NA,CAWSVGNSGNTIYF,TGTGCCTGGAGTGTAGGCAACTCTGGAAACACCATATATTTT
NA,TRBJ2-7,TRBV6-6,TRBD2,CASSLTSGYEQYF,TGTGCCAGCAGTTTGACTAGCGGCTACGAGCAGTACTTC
NA,TRBJ1-3,TRBV5-1,NA,CASSSTGTGNTIYF,TGCGCCAGCAGCTCAACAGGGACTGGAAACACCATATATTTT
NA,TRBJ2-7,TRBV5-4,TRBD2,CASSSLTSGMEEQYF,TGTGCCAGCAGCTCGCTCACTAGCGGGATGGAAGAGCAGTACTTC
NA,TRBJ2-1,TRBV5-8,NA,CASSLAPGSGYNEQFF,TGTGCCAGCAGCTTGGCGCCGGGGAGCGGATACAATGAGCAGTTCTTC
NA,TRBJ1-1,TRBV29-1,NA,CSVPTDKAAFF,TGCAGCGTCCCTACAGATAAGGCGGCTTTCTTT
NA,TRBJ2-3,TRBV19,NA,CASRSLGSTDTQYF,TGTGCCAGTAGGTCCCTTGGTAGCACAGATACGCAGTATTTT
NA,TRBJ2-6,TRBV15,NA,CATSRALSGANVLTF,TGTGCCACCAGCAGAGCCCTTTCTGGGGCCAACGTCCTGACTTTC
NA,TRBJ2-1,TRBV7-2,NA,CASSLAVVREGEQFF,TGTGCCAGCAGCTTAGCAGTGGTACGGGAAGGTGAGCAGTTCTTC
once,TRBJ2-7,TRBV9,NA,CASSVASFSYEQYF,TGTGCCAGCAGCGTAGCCTCCTTCTCCTACGAGCAGTACTTC
NA,TRBJ2-2,TRBV15,TRBD1,CATSRDRDSGELFF,TGTGCCACCTCCCGGGACAGGGATTCCGGGGAGCTGTTTTTT
NA,TRBJ2-3,TRBV27,NA,CASSLSARPKTFTDTQYF,TGTGCCAGCAGTTTATCGGCCCGCCCGAAGACCTTCACAGATACGCAGTATTTT
NA,TRBJ2-3,TRBV7-2,NA,CASRMTTDTQYF,TGTGCCAGCCGTATGACCACAGATACGCAGTATTTT
NA,TRBJ2-1,TRBV5-4,NA,CASSQSITGNNEQFF,TGTGCCAGCAGCCAGTCCATTACAGGGAACAATGAGCAGTTCTTC
NA,TRBJ2-2,TRBV10-3,TRBD2,CAIRGTSGGGELFF,TGTGCCATCAGGGGGACTAGCGGGGGCGGGGAGCTGTTTTTT
NA,TRBJ2-3,TRBV15,TRBD1,CATSRGRTGANTDTQYF,TGTGCCACCAGCAGAGGGAGGACAGGGGCAAACACAGATACGCAGTATTTT
NA,TRBJ2-6,TRBV10-2,NA,CASSESGGSGANVLTF,TGCGCCAGCAGTGAGTCGGGGGGATCGGGGGCCAACGTCCTGACTTTC
NA,TRBJ2-5,TRBV7-9,TRBD2,CASSPGLAGIQETQYF,TGTGCCAGCAGCCCCGGACTAGCGGGTATACAAGAGACCCAGTACTTC
NA,TRBJ2-7,TRBV11-2,TRBD1,CASSLTGGTYEQYF,TGTGCCAGCAGTCTCACAGGGGGAACCTACGAGCAGTACTTC
NA,TRBJ2-7,TRBV9,NA,CASSRGAGEYYEQYF,TGTGCCAGCAGCAGGGGGGCAGGGGAGTACTACGAGCAGTACTTC
NA,TRBJ2-1,TRBV18,TRBD2,CASSLEKQGLAYNEQFF,TGTGCCAGCTCTCTCGAAAAGCAGGGACTAGCTTACAATGAGCAGTTCTTC
NA,TRBJ1-3,TRBV10-3,NA,CAISESVSSGNTIYF,TGTGCCATCAGTGAGTCGGTGAGCTCTGGAAACACCATATATTTT
NA,TRBJ2-3,TRBV29-1,TRBD2,CSVDSGTSVSGDTQYF,TGCAGCGTAGACTCCGGGACTAGTGTTTCTGGAGATACGCAGTATTTT
NA,TRBJ1-1,TRBV5-1,NA,CASSARATDLEAFF,TGCGCCAGCAGCGCCCGGGCCACCGACCTTGAAGCTTTCTTT
NA,TRBJ2-3,TRBV4-1,NA,CASSQVQGRRDWRLQDTQYF,TGCGCCAGCAGCCAAGTCCAGGGTAGGAGGGACTGGCGCCTTCAAGATACGCAGTATTTT
NA,TRBJ2-1,TRBV16,NA,CASSHRRVRSYNEQFF,TGTGCCAGCAGCCACAGGAGGGTGAGATCCTACAATGAGCAGTTCTTC
NA,TRBJ2-7,TRBV6-6,NA,CASSAYPRGPDEQYF,TGTGCCAGCAGTGCATACCCCAGGGGACCCGACGAGCAGTACTTC
once,TRBJ2-3,TRBV27,NA,CASSHTSDTQYF,TGTGCCAGCAGTCACACCTCAGATACGCAGTATTTT
NA,TRBJ2-1,TRBV6-6,NA,CASSYSMSRANNEQFF,TGTGCCAGCAGTTACTCGATGAGCAGGGCCAACAATGAGCAGTTCTTC
NA,TRBJ2-1,TRBV15,NA,CATLLDGYNEQFF,TGTGCCACACTCCTGGACGGCTACAATGAGCAGTTCTTC
NA,TRBJ1-2,TRBV2,NA,CASSEDLEAVNNYGYTF,TGTGCCAGCAGTGAAGATCTGGAGGCAGTAAATAACTATGGCTACACCTTC
NA,TRBJ2-2,TRBV6-4,NA,CASSEDLNTGELFF,TGTGCCAGCAGTGAGGACCTGAACACCGGGGAGCTGTTTTTT
NA,TRBJ2-7,TRBV5-8,TRBD2,CASSFGSGPMGYF,TGTGCCAGCAGCTTCGGTAGCGGGCCTATGGGGTACTTC
NA,TRBJ2-3,TRBV28,NA,CASSLALGTQYF,TGTGCCAGCAGTTTAGCCCTGGGTACGCAGTATTTT
few,TRBJ1-4,TRBV20-1,NA,CSARVGEKLFF,TGCAGTGCTAGGGTGGGTGAAAAACTGTTTTTT
NA,TRBJ2-1,TRBV11-1,NA,CASSFMEGIFYNEQFF,TGTGCCAGCAGCTTCATGGAGGGGATCTTCTACAATGAGCAGTTCTTC
once,TRBJ2-1,TRBV9,NA,CASSTEPYNEQFF,TGTGCCAGCAGCACTGAGCCCTACAATGAGCAGTTCTTC
NA,TRBJ1-5,TRBV19,TRBD1,CASRSRDRGNQPQHF,TGTGCCAGTAGGAGCCGGGACAGGGGCAATCAGCCCCAGCATTTT
NA,TRBJ2-3,TRBV18,TRBD2,CASSPLLADSTDTQYF,TGTGCCAGCTCACCCCTCCTAGCGGATAGCACAGATACGCAGTATTTT
once,TRBJ2-7,TRBV7-2,TRBD2,CASSLIAGGGEQYF,TGTGCCAGCAGCTTAATAGCGGGAGGAGGCGAGCAGTACTTC
NA,TRBJ2-3,TRBV4-1,NA,CASSPFGRRGTDTQYF,TGCGCCAGCAGTCCGTTCGGGAGGAGGGGGACAGATACGCAGTATTTT
NA,TRBJ2-7,TRBV2,NA,CASSELVRRPREQYF,TGTGCCAGCAGTGAGTTAGTGAGGCGGCCTCGGGAGCAGTACTTC
NA,TRBJ2-5,TRBV7-9,TRBD2,CASSLVGRRTSGQETQYF,TGTGCCAGCAGCTTAGTCGGACGTCGGACTAGCGGGCAAGAGACCCAGTACTTC
NA,TRBJ2-5,TRBV2,TRBD2,CASLGREAETQYF,TGTGCCAGCCTGGGGCGGGAGGCAGAGACCCAGTACTTC
NA,TRBJ2-1,TRBV27,NA,CASSFSGGLSQFF,TGTGCCAGCAGTTTTTCTGGAGGGCTCTCGCAGTTCTTC
NA,TRBJ2-1,TRBV11-2,NA,CASSLELELGYNEQFF,TGTGCCAGCAGCTTAGAGCTGGAGTTGGGCTACAATGAGCAGTTCTTC
NA,TRBJ2-1,TRBV5-4,TRBD2,CASSLFLAGTALDEQFF,TGTGCCAGCAGCTTGTTCCTAGCGGGAACGGCCCTCGATGAGCAGTTCTTC